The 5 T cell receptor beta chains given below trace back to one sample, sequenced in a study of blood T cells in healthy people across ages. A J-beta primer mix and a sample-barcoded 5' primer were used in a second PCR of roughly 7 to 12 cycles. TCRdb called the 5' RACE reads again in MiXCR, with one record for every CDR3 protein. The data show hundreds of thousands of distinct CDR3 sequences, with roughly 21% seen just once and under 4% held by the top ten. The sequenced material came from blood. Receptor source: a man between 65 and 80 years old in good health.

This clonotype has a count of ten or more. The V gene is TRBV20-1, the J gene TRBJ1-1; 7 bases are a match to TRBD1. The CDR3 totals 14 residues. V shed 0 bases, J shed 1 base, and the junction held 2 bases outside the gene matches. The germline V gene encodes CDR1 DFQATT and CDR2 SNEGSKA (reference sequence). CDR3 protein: CSARDGTANTEAFF. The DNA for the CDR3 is TGCAGTGCTAGAGATGGGACAGCGAACACTGAAGCTTTCTTT.

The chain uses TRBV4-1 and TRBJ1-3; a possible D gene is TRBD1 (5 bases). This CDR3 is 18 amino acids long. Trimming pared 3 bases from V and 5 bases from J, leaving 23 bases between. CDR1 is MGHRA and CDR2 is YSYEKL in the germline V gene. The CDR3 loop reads CASSQTHPRVTGRNTIYF. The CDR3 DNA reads TGCGCCAGCAGCCAGACCCACCCCAGGGTTACAGGAAGAAACACCATATATTTT.

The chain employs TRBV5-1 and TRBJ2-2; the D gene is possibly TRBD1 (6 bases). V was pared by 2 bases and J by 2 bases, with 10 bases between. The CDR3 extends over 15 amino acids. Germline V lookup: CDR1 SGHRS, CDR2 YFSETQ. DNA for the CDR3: TGCGCCAGCAGCTTCGGGACATTTAACACCGGGGAGCTGTTTTTT. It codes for CASSFGTFNTGELFF.

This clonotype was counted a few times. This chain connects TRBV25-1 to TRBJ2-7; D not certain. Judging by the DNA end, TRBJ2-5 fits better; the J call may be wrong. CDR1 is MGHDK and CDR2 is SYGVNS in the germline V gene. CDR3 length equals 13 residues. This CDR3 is CASSDPGRETQYF. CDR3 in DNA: TGTGCCAGCAGTGACCCCGGACGGGAGACCCAGTACTTC.

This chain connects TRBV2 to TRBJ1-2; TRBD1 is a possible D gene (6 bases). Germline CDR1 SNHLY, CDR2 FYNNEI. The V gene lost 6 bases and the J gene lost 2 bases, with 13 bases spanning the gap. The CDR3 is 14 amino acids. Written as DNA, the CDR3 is TGTGCCAGCAGGGGGGGGCCACGGAACTATGGCTACACCTTC. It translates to CASRGGPRNYGYTF.